This T cell receptor (beta chain) was obtained from a study of T cells after yellow fever vaccination. Study-wide findings and caveats: Some clonotypes were seen in both the CD4 and the CD8 compartments. These made up a small share and likely arose from convergent recombination. Abundant clonotypes from the bulk population could get into FACS-sorted repertoires as contaminants. Weaker, the secondary response peaked sooner, at day 5 versus 15. Post-booster samples contained most primary-vaccination clones (nearly 98% CD4, almost 90% CD8).

This clonotype has a count of ten or more. Antigen specificity is unknown. With 0 bases removed from V and 0 bases from J, the gap between germline ends came to 3 bases. Germline V gene sequence: CDR1 MGHRA, CDR2 YSYEKL. The CDR3 spans 14 residues. TCRdb ran MiXCR on the 5' RACE reads and lists one entry per CDR3 protein. The profile shows some 350,000 distinct CDR3 sequences, about 4% of them singletons. The chain recombines TRBV4-1 with TRBJ1-5; D is unresolved. The sequence was collected from a man younger than 35 who received the YFV17D yellow fever vaccine. This specimen was PBMCs, taken 5 days after the yellow fever booster vaccination. Here the CDR3 reads CASSQEYSNQPQHF. The CDR3 nucleotides are TGCGCCAGCAGCCAAGAGTATAGCAATCAGCCCCAGCATTTT.